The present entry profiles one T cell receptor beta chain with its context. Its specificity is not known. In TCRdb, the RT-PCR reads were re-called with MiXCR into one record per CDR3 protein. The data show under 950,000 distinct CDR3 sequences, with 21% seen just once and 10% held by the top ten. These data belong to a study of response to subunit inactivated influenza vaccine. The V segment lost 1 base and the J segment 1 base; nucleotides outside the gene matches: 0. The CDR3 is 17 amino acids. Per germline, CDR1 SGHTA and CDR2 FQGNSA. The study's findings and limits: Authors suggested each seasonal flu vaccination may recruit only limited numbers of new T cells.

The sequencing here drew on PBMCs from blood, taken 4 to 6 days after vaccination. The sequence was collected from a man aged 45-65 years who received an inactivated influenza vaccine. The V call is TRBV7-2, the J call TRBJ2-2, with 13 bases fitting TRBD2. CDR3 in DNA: TGTGCCAGCAGCTTAGGACTAGCGGGGGGGAACACCGGGGAGCTGTTTTTT. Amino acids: CASSLGLAGGNTGELFF.